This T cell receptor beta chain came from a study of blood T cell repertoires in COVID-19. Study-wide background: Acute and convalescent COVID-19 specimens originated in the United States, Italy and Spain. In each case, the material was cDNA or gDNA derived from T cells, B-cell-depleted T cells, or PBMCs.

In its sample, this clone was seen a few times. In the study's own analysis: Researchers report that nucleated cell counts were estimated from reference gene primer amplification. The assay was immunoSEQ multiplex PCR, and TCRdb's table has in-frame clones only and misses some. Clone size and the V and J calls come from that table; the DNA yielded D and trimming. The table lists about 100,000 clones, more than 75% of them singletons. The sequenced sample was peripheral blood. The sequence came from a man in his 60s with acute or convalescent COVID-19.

DNA of the CDR3: TGTGCCAGCAGCCACGGGACAGACTCTAATGAAAAACTGTTTTTT. This encodes CASSHGTDSNEKLFF. The chain uses TRBV7-9 and TRBJ1-4; 7 bases are a match to TRBD1. The germline gives CDR1 SEHNR, CDR2 FQNEAQ (reference sequence). The length of the CDR3 is 15 residues. The V gene end was trimmed by 5 bases and the J gene end by 3 bases; junction bases not matched to a gene: 6.